This paragraph reports one T cell receptor beta chain. The CDR3 sequence is 13 residues long. Germline V lookup: CDR1 GTSNPN, CDR2 SVGIG (reference sequence). The J segment lost 3 bases and the V segment lost 1 base, leaving 3 bases of the junction unmatched. This table comes from immunoSEQ multiplex PCR, and its TCRdb copy is limited to in-frame clones, with some not included. The data show approximately 380,000 clones, about 85% seen once. This sample was included in a study of blood T cell repertoires in COVID-19. Overall study context: Specimens from acute and convalescent COVID-19 originated in the United States, Italy and Spain. T cells, B-cell-depleted T cells, or PBMCs supplied cDNA or gDNA.

The genes are TRBV30 and TRBJ2-7; 7 bases line up with TRBD1. The sequenced sample was peripheral blood. This sequence originates from a woman aged 18-35 years with acute or convalescent COVID-19. CDR3 region: CAWSATGNYEQYF. Written as DNA, the CDR3 is TGTGCCTGGAGTGCGACAGGGAACTACGAGCAGTACTTC.